This is a list of T cell receptor beta chains from one sample in a study of cytomegalovirus exposure and HLA in healthy donors. TCRdb keeps only in-frame clones here, not all; method: immunoSEQ multiplex PCR. The sample includes 150,000 or so clones, 60% to 80% of them seen just once. Sequences were obtained from PBMCs. Every receptor here comes from a woman aged 30 to 39 in good health and CMV-seronegative. CDR3s include the opening cysteine and the closing phenylalanine or tryptophan. Fields, in order: clone size, V gene, J gene, D gene, CDR3 protein, CDR3 DNA. A D gene is named only where the DNA matches it firmly. Only some rows state a clone size, as once, few, many or a class for expanded clones.

>NA|TRBV19|TRBJ2-2|NA
CASSSWGLNTGELFF
TGTGCCAGTAGTAGTTGGGGGCTTAACACCGGGGAGCTGTTTTTT
>NA|TRBV2|TRBJ1-6|TRBD1
CASKRTGLNSPLHF
TGTGCCAGCAAGAGGACAGGGCTTAATTCACCCCTCCACTTT
>once|TRBV7-6|TRBJ2-1|NA
CASSITSHEQFF
TGTGCCAGCAGTATTACTAGCCATGAGCAGTTCTTC
>NA|TRBV13|TRBJ1-6|NA
CASSLKGLRYNSPLHF
TGTGCCAGCAGCTTAAAGGGGCTCAGGTATAATTCACCCCTCCACTTT
>NA|TRBV6-5|TRBJ1-3|NA
CASSPPGAGNTIYF
TGTGCCAGCAGCCCCCCGGGAGCGGGAAACACCATATATTTT
>NA|TRBV7-8|TRBJ1-4|TRBD1
CASSLVGQPNEKLFF
TGTGCCAGCAGCTTAGTGGGACAGCCTAATGAAAAACTGTTTTTT
>NA|TRBV5-6|TRBJ2-3|NA
CASSQSTDTQYF
TGTGCCAGCAGCCAAAGCACAGATACGCAGTATTTT
>few|TRBV5-4|TRBJ2-5|TRBD2
CASSGGTTQETQYF
TGTGCCAGCAGCGGGGGGACTACCCAAGAGACCCAGTACTTC
>NA|TRBV5-1|TRBJ1-1|NA
CASTKSRQGTEAFF
TGCGCCAGCACAAAGTCTCGCCAGGGCACTGAAGCTTTCTTT
>NA|TRBV14|TRBJ2-1|TRBD2
CASSQVMGLAAYNEQFF
TGTGCCAGCAGCCAAGTAATGGGACTAGCGGCCTACAATGAGCAGTTCTTC
>NA|TRBV7-9|TRBJ1-5|NA
CASSLDGGNDQPQHF
TGTGCCAGCAGCTTAGACGGCGGGAACGATCAGCCCCAGCATTTT
>few|TRBV6-1|TRBJ2-6|NA
CASSWTSGANVLTF
TGTGCCAGCAGTTGGACTTCTGGGGCCAACGTCCTGACTTTC
>NA|TRBV5-1|TRBJ1-2|NA
CASSLDGGMGYTF
TGCGCCAGCAGCTTGGATGGGGGCATGGGCTACACCTTC
>NA|TRBV5-1|TRBJ2-1|TRBD2
CASSASGGPYNEQFF
TGCGCCAGCAGTGCAAGCGGGGGGCCTTACAATGAGCAGTTCTTC
>NA|TRBV25-1|TRBJ2-1|NA
CASSAVFNEQFF
TGTGCCAGCAGTGCCGTCTTCAATGAGCAGTTCTTC
>NA|TRBV29-1|TRBJ2-5|TRBD2
CSVVLAGEETQYF
TGCAGCGTTGTTCTAGCGGGCGAAGAGACCCAGTACTTC
>NA|TRBV7-6|TRBJ1-6|TRBD1
CASSLVGQGYSPLHF
TGTGCCAGCAGCTTAGTGGGACAGGGGTATTCACCCCTCCACTTT
>NA|TRBV5-6|TRBJ2-7|TRBD1
CASSSQGAYEQYF
TGTGCCAGCAGCTCTCAGGGGGCCTACGAGCAGTACTTC
>NA|TRBV2|TRBJ2-7|NA
CASKVTAFNPYEQYF
TGTGCCAGCAAAGTAACAGCCTTTAATCCCTACGAGCAGTACTTC